The 21 T cell receptor beta chains in this list originate from one sample, sequenced in a study of human T cells and chemical hapten exposure. This sample's time point: patch test 2, 6 weeks after DPC sensitization. The treatment here: therapeutic diphenylcyclopropenone sensitization with weekly scalp DPC. TCRdb independently ran MiXCR on the RACE reads; one entry per CDR3 protein. This table holds around 360,000 distinct CDR3 sequences, roughly 6.3% found once. The sample was whole blood, taken in connection with sensitization to the hapten diphenylcyclopropenone (DPC). The source of these receptors is a young woman with alopecia areata. Some clones in this sample may be carry-over from other donors' samples.

The rearrangement joins TRBV5-4 to TRBJ2-2; 8 bases map to TRBD2. The germline V gene has CDR1 SGHNT and CDR2 YYREEE (reference sequence). This CDR3 contains 15 residues. The V and J ends lost 2 bases and 8 bases, in that order; junction bases with no gene match: 8. The CDR3 reads CASSLTGGPRGELFF. Written as DNA, the CDR3 is TGTGCCAGCAGCTTAACGGGGGGGCCCCGAGGGGAGCTGTTTTTT.

This clonotype appeared a few times. The V gene is TRBV6-2 or TRBV6-3, the J gene TRBJ2-3, with no clear D. V shed 6 bases and J shed 4 bases, with 11 bases lying between them. This CDR3 has 13 amino acids. The germline gives CDR1 MNHEY, CDR2 SVGEGT. As DNA, the CDR3 is TGTGCCAGCAGCAGCCAGGCGCCAGATACGCAGTATTTT. Residues: CASSSQAPDTQYF.

The chain recombines TRBV6-5 with TRBJ1-5; D call uncertain. The CDR3 consists of 17 residues. Trimming took 5 bases from V and 1 from J, leaving 18 bases between them. Germline V CDR1 and CDR2: MNHEY, SVGAGI. The CDR3 nucleotides are TGTGCCAGCAGTCCCCAGAGGAGGGATAAGAGCAATCAGCCCCAGCATTTT. This gives the protein CASSPQRRDKSNQPQHF.

There are a few counts of this clonotype. V is TRBV2 and J is TRBJ1-1; D unresolved. CDR1 is SNHLY, CDR2 FYNNEI, per germline. The V and J ends lost 3 bases and 8 bases respectively, with 16 bases between them. This CDR3 is built from 14 residues. The CDR3 DNA is TGTGCCAGCAGTGAGACCCTTATCTTAGAGGAAGCTTTCTTT. It encodes CASSETLILEEAFF.

This clonotype was detected ten times or more. The chain employs TRBV12-3 or TRBV12-4 and TRBJ1-4; D unresolved. The CDR3 runs to 14 residues. V gave up 3 bases and J gave up 13 bases, with 18 bases separating them. CDR3 sequence reads: CASSFVSINGVLFF. CDR3 DNA sequence: TGTGCCAGCAGTTTCGTGTCCATAAATGGGGTACTGTTTTTT.

J is TRBJ1-1 and V is TRBV7-2; no clear D. V was clipped by 5 bases and J by 1 base, with 11 bases between them. Germline V lookup: CDR1 SGHTA, CDR2 FQGNSA. CDR3 size: 14 residues. The CDR3 sequence is CASSRATENTEAFF. The CDR3, as DNA: TGTGCCAGCAGCCGGGCTACAGAGAACACTGAAGCTTTCTTT.

In this sample, this clonotype turned up a few times. J is TRBJ2-3 and V is TRBV12-3 or TRBV12-4; D possibly matches TRBD1 or TRBD2 (7 bases each). The CDR3 has 16 residues. V was trimmed by 7 bases and J by 3 bases, leaving 20 bases between them. For the CDR3, the DNA is TGTGCCAGCACCCCCGAGTTCCAGGGGGGGACAGATACGCAGTATTTT. It codes for CASTPEFQGGTDTQYF.

This clonotype was counted ten times or more. The V gene is TRBV4-2, the J gene TRBJ2-3; D perhaps matches TRBD2 (6 bases). The V gene's germline CDR1 is LGHNA and CDR2 YNFKEQ. This CDR3 contains 18 residues. The ends were cut back, 0 bases at V and 4 bases at J, with 20 bases in the middle. In DNA, the CDR3 is TGTGCCAGCAGCCAAGATACCCTGCAGGTCGCTAGCGCAGATACGCAGTATTTT. As protein: CASSQDTLQVASADTQYF.

Ten or more counts support this clonotype. The chain is built from TRBV4-2 and TRBJ2-6; 13 nucleotides match TRBD2. The germline V gene encodes CDR1 LGHNA and CDR2 YNFKEQ. V lost 4 bases, J lost 3 bases, and 6 bases stayed unmatched. This CDR3 spans 18 amino acids. CDR3 in DNA: TGTGCCAGCAGCCGACCGACTAGCGGGGGGATTGGGGCCAACGTCCTGACTTTC. It is translated as CASSRPTSGGIGANVLTF.

Many counts were recorded for this clonotype. This rearrangement joins TRBV20-1 to TRBJ2-3; TRBD2 aligns across 9 bases. The V gene end was trimmed by 0 bases and the J gene end by 0 bases; junction bases not matched to a gene: 4. Germline CDR1 is DFQATT and CDR2 is SNEGSKA (reference sequence). The CDR3 sequence is 16 residues long. CDR3 residues: CSARDPSGVSTDTQYF. The DNA of the CDR3 is TGCAGTGCTAGAGACCCTAGCGGGGTTAGCACAGATACGCAGTATTTT.

The table lists this clonotype with a few counts. This sequence joins TRBV27 and TRBJ2-1; D remains unclear. CDR1 and CDR2 (germline): MNHEY, SMNVEV (reference sequence). V gave up 6 bases and J gave up 5 bases, with 5 bases separating them. This CDR3 is built from 11 residues. This CDR3 is CASRFDNEQFF. In nucleotides, the CDR3 is TGTGCCAGCAGGTTTGACAATGAGCAGTTCTTC.

This clonotype was recorded at least ten times. This chain links TRBV12-3 or TRBV12-4 with TRBJ2-1; no firm D call. Between the trimmed V and J ends, which lost 3 bases and 6 bases, there was a span of 15 bases. CDR3 length: 15 amino acids. CDR3 DNA: TGTGCCAGCAGTTTGGGGATCTCGGGTGCCAATGAGCAGTTCTTC. Amino acids: CASSLGISGANEQFF.

This clonotype came up many times. V is TRBV27 and J is TRBJ1-6; D remains ambiguous. The CDR3 has 12 residues. Germline V CDR1 and CDR2: MNHEY, SMNVEV (reference sequence). Trimming removed 3 bases from V and 7 bases from J, with 4 bases in between. The CDR3: CASSFFNSPLHF. The CDR3 DNA follows: TGTGCCAGCAGTTTTTTCAATTCACCCCTCCACTTT.

In its sample, this clonotype was seen a few times. V is TRBV3-1 and J is TRBJ2-3; 13 bases are a match to TRBD2. The CDR3 has 18 residues. Per the germline V gene, CDR1 is LGHDT and CDR2 is YNNKEL (reference sequence). With 0 bases clipped from V and 0 bases from J, the junction kept 3 bases outside the gene matches. CDR3 in DNA: TGTGCCAGCAGCCAAGAGCGGACTAGCGGGGGTAGCACAGATACGCAGTATTTT. It specifies CASSQERTSGGSTDTQYF.

This clonotype was counted only a few times. Mismatch with germline at one junction end may stem from a read error. V and J are TRBV28 and TRBJ2-7, with 7 bases matching TRBD1. The germline V gene has CDR1 MDHEN and CDR2 SYDVKM. The CDR3 contains 14 residues. This chain's CDR3 is CASSLPGQPPRFPF. The CDR3 DNA sequence: TGTGCCAGCAGTTTACCGGGACAGCCCCCTCGGTTTCCCTTC.

This clonotype appeared many times. This chain links TRBV6-1 with TRBJ2-3; no firm D call. The V end was cut by 0 bases, the J end by 6 bases, with 13 bases between. Per the germline V gene, CDR1 is MNHNS and CDR2 is SASEGT. This CDR3 region has 15 residues. The CDR3 sequence: CASSEAVGPWDTQYF. As DNA, the CDR3 is TGTGCCAGCAGTGAAGCGGTAGGCCCCTGGGATACGCAGTATTTT.

This clonotype was counted ten times or more. The chain couples TRBV29-1 to TRBJ1-1, with D uncertain. CDR3 length: 15 amino acids. The germline V gene encodes CDR1 SQVTM and CDR2 ANQGSEA. Trimming stripped 6 bases from V and 0 bases from J, with 17 bases between. Written as DNA, the CDR3 is TGCAGCGTCACCCTTCTAGACAAACTGAACACTGAAGCTTTCTTT. Translation gives CSVTLLDKLNTEAFF.

The chain has TRBV20-1 and TRBJ1-5, with 8 bases aligning to TRBD1. Trimming at V came to 3 bases and at J to 7 bases, leaving 5 bases not matched to a gene. The CDR3 is 13 residues long. In germline, CDR1 is DFQATT, CDR2 SNEGSKA (reference sequence). CDR3 amino acids: CSASPGGGQPQHF. The CDR3 bases are TGCAGTGCTAGCCCAGGGGGCGGGCAGCCCCAGCATTTT.

In its sample, this clonotype was seen many times. The CDR3 loop reads CASSQEATSANTGELFF. The CDR3 DNA follows: TGCGCCAGCAGCCAAGAGGCAACCTCGGCGAACACCGGGGAGCTGTTTTTT. The chain combines TRBV4-1 with TRBJ2-2; D is ambiguous. Looked up from germline, CDR1 is MGHRA and CDR2 is YSYEKL. With 0 bases removed from V and 0 bases from J, the gap between germline ends came to 11 bases. The CDR3 runs 17 residues.

The sample holds many counts of this clonotype. The chain recombines TRBV6-6 with TRBJ1-2, with D possibly TRBD1 on 6 matching bases. The CDR3 totals 13 residues. Trimming took off 7 bases at V and 0 bases at J, with 9 bases between the two ends. Looked up from germline, CDR1 is MNHNY and CDR2 is SVGAGI (reference sequence). CDR3 DNA sequence: TGTGCCAGCAAGGACAGTTCTAACTATGGCTACACCTTC. Its protein product is CASKDSSNYGYTF.

This clonotype was counted only a few times. V gene TRBV6-2 or TRBV6-3 combines with J gene TRBJ2-3; D unclear. The ends were cut back, 0 bases at V and 7 bases at J, with 5 bases in the middle. Germline CDR1 reads MNHEY; CDR2 reads SVGEGT. The CDR3 has 12 residues. This CDR3 is CASSYSGYTQYF. CDR3 nucleotides: TGTGCCAGCAGTTACTCAGGGTATACGCAGTATTTT.